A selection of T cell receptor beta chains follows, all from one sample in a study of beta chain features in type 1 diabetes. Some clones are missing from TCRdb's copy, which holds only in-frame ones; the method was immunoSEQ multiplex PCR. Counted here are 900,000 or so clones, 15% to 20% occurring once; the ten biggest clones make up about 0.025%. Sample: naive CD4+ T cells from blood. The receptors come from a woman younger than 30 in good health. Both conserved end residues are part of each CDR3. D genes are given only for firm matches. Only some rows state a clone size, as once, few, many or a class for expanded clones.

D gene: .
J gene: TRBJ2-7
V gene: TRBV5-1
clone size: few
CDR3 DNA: TGCGCCAGCAGCTTCGAACCAGGGGTCTACGAGCAGTACTTC
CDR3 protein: CASSFEPGVYEQYF

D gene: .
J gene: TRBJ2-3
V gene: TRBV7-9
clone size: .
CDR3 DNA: TGTGCCAGCGGTGCTAGCACAGATACGCAGTATTTT
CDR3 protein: CASGASTDTQYF

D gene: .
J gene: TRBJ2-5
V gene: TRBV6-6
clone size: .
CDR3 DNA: TGTGCCAGCAGTTACTCTTACAGGCAAGAGACCCAGTACTTC
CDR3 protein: CASSYSYRQETQYF

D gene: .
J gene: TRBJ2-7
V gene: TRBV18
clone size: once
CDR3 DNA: TGTGCCAGCTCACCAGCAATTACAGTCGAATACGAGCAGTACTTC
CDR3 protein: CASSPAITVEYEQYF

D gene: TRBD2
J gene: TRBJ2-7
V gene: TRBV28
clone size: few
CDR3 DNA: TGTGCCAGCAGTTCGATAGCGGGAGGGCCGGGGGAGCAGTACTTC
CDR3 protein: CASSSIAGGPGEQYF

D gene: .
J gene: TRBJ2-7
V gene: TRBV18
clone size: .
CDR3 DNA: TGTGCCAGCTCACTCTACCGGGACGGATCCTACGAGCAGTACTTC
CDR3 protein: CASSLYRDGSYEQYF

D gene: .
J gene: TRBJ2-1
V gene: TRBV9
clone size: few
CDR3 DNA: TGTGCCAGCAGCGGGGGGCTAGCCGTGGTGAATGAGCAGTTCTTC
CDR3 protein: CASSGGLAVVNEQFF

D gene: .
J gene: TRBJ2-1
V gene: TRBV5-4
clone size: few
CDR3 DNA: TGTGCCAGCAGCCGCGCCGGGTCCAATAACTACAATGAGCAGTTCTTC
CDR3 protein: CASSRAGSNNYNEQFF

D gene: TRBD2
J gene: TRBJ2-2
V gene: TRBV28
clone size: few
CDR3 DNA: TGTGCCAGCAGTTTTCTGATACTAGCGGCCCAGAACACCGGGGAGCTGTTTTTT
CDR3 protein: CASSFLILAAQNTGELFF

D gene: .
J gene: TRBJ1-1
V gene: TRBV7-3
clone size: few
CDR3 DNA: TGTGCCAGCAGCCCTAGGGTGAACACTGAAGCTTTCTTT
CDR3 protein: CASSPRVNTEAFF

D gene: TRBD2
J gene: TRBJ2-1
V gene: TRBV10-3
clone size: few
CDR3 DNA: TGTGCCATCAGCGCTACGGGACTAGTGAATGAGCAGTTCTTC
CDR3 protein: CAISATGLVNEQFF

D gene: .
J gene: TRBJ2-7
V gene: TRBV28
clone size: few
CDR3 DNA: TGTGCCAGCAATCAATCTGGCCACGCCCCTCGATTC
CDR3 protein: CASNQSGHAPRF

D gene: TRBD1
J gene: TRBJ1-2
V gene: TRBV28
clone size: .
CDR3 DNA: TGTGCCAGCAGTCTCTTCCCGACAGGGATTAACTATGGCTACACCTTC
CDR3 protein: CASSLFPTGINYGYTF

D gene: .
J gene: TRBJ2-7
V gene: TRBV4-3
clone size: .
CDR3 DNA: TGCGCCAGCAGCCAAGACTATCTCCGAGGCTACGAGCAGTACTTC
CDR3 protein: CASSQDYLRGYEQYF

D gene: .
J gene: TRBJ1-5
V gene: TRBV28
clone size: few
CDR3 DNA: TGTGCCAGCACCAAGACGGCTAGGGAGGGTCAGCCCCAGCATTTT
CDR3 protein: CASTKTAREGQPQHF

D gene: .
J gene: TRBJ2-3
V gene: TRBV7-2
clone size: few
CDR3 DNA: TGTGCCAGCAGCTTCCGGGGGGCTGATACGCAGTATTTT
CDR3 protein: CASSFRGADTQYF

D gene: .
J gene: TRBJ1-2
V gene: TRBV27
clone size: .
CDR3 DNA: TGTGCCAGCAGTTTTGGGGGGGGTACCTATGGCTACACCTTC
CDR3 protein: CASSFGGGTYGYTF

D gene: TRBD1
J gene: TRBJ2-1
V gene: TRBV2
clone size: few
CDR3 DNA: TGTGCCAGCAGTAAACCGGGACAGGGCCCAAGTGAGCAGTTCTTC
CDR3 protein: CASSKPGQGPSEQFF

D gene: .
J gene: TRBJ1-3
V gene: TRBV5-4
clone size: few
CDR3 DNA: TGTGCCAGCAGCTTGAACCGAGGCTCTGGAAACACCATATATTTT
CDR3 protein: CASSLNRGSGNTIYF

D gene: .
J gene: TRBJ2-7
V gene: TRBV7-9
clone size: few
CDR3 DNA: TGTGCCAGCGGCGGGACTCCCTACGAGCAGTACTTC
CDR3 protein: CASGGTPYEQYF

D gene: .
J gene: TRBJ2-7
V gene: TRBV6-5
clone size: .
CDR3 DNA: TGTGCCAGCAGTTCCGGGATCTCCTACGAGCAGTACTTC
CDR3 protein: CASSSGISYEQYF

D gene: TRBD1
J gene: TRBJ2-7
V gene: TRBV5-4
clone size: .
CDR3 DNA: TGTGCCAGCAGCGAGACAGGGAACTCCTACGAGCAGTACTTC
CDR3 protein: CASSETGNSYEQYF

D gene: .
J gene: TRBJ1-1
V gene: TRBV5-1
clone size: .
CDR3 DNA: TGCGCCAGCAGCATGGACTCAGGGACTGAAGCTTTCTTT
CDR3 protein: CASSMDSGTEAFF

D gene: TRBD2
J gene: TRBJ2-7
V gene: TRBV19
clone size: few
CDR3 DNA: TGTGCCAGTAGTATAGTTGAGCGGGACTACGAGCAGTACTTC
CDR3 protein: CASSIVERDYEQYF

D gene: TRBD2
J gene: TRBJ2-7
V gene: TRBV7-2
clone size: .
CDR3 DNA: TGTGCCAGCAGTCGGACTAGCGGGGCCTACGAGCAGTACTTC
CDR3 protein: CASSRTSGAYEQYF

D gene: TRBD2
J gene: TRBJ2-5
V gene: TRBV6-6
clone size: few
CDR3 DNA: TGTGCCAGCAGAAGGACTAGTCAAGAGACCCAGTACTTC
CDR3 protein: CASRRTSQETQYF

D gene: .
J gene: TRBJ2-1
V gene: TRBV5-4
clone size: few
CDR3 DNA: TGTGCCAGCAGCTTGGCCATTTCTAGCGACTCCTACAATGAGCAGTTCTTC
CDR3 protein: CASSLAISSDSYNEQFF

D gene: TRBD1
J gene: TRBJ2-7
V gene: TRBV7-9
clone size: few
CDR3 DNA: TGTGCCAGCAGTAGTCGACAGGGGGCTGACGAGCAGTACTTC
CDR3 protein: CASSSRQGADEQYF

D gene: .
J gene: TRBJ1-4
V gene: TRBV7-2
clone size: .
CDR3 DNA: TGTGCCAGCAGCTTAGCAGGATCATTATGGGAAAAACTGTTTTTT
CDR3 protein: CASSLAGSLWEKLFF

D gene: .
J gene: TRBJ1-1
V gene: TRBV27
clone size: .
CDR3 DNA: TGTGCCAGCAGTGCCGTTTGGTTCACTGAAGCTTTCTTT
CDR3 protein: CASSAVWFTEAFF

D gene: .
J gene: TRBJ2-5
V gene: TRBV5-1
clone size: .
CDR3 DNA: TGCGCCAGCAGCTTGGCCGAAGGTCTAGCGATGGAGACCCAGTACTTC
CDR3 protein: CASSLAEGLAMETQYF

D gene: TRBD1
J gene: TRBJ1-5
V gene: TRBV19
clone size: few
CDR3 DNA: TGTGCCAGTAGTATAGTTGTCAGGGGGAAGGATCAGCCCCAGCATTTT
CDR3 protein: CASSIVVRGKDQPQHF

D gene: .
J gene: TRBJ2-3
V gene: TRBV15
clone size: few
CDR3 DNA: TGTGCCACCAGCAGAGCCCCAGCGGCTAGCACAGATACGCAGTATTTT
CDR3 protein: CATSRAPAASTDTQYF

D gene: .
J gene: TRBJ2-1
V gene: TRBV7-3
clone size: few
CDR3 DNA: TGTGCCAGCAGCTTAACGGGAGTGAGTTACAATGAGCAGTTCTTC
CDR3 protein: CASSLTGVSYNEQFF

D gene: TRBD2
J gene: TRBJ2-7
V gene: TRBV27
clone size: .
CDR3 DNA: TGTGCCAGCAGTTTCCTGGCTAGCGGGGCCTACGAGCAGTACTTC
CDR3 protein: CASSFLASGAYEQYF

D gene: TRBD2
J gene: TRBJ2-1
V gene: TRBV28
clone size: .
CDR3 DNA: TGTGCCAGCAGTTCACGCCCTCTCTGGACTAGCGGCAAGTACAATGAGCAGTTCTTC
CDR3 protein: CASSSRPLWTSGKYNEQFF

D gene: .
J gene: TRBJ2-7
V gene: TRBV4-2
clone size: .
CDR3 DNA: TGTGCCAGCAGCCAAGTCCTCCGTGGGAGAACCTACGAGCAGTACTTC
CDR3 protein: CASSQVLRGRTYEQYF

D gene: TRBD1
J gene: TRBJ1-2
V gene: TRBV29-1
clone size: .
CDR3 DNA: TGCAGCGTCCCCTTAGGACAGGGGAACTATGGCTACACCTTC
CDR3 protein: CSVPLGQGNYGYTF

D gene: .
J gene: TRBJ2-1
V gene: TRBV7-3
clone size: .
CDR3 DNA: TGTGCCAGCAGCTCCGGCCTGAAGCAGTTCTTC
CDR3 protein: CASSSGLKQFF

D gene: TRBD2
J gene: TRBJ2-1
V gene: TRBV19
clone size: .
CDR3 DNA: TGTGCCAGTAGTATAGGTCTAGCGGTTTACAATGAGCAGTTCTTC
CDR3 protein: CASSIGLAVYNEQFF

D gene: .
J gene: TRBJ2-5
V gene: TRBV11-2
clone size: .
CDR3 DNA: TGTGCCAGCAGCTTAGTGACAGCACAAGAGACCCAGTACTTC
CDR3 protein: CASSLVTAQETQYF

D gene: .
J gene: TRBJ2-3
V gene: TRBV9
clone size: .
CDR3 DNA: TGTGCCAGCAGCGTAGGACCTTTTACTAGCACAGATACGCAGTATTTT
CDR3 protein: CASSVGPFTSTDTQYF

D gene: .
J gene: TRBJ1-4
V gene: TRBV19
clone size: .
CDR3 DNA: TGTGCCAGTATGCGTATGGCTAATGAAAAACTGTTTTTT
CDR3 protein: CASMRMANEKLFF

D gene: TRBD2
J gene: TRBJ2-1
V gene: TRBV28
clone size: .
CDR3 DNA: TGTGCCAGCGGGGCGGGAGGAACCCACAATGAGCAGTTCTTC
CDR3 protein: CASGAGGTHNEQFF

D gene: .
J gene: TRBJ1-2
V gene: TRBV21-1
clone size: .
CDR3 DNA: TGTGCCAGCAGCAAAGAGGGGGAGGTCAGTCTTAACTATGGCTACACCTTC
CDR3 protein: CASSKEGEVSLNYGYTF

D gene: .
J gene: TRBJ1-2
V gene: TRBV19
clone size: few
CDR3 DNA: TGTGCCAGTAGTATGGTCGGCAGGGATTACTATGGCTACACCTTC
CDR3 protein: CASSMVGRDYYGYTF

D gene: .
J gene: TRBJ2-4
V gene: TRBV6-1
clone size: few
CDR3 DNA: TGTGCCAGCAGTGGAGGTGGGGGGCGCCCAGCCCAAAACATTCAGTACTTC
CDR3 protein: CASSGGGGRPAQNIQYF

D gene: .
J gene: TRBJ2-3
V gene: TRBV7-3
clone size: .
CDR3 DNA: TGTGCCAGCAGCTTACTCGCGGGGAGCACAGATACGCAGTATTTT
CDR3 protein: CASSLLAGSTDTQYF

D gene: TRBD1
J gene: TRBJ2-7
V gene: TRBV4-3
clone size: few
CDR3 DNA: TGCGCCAGCAGCCAAGATTACCAGGGGGAATACGAGCAGTACTTC
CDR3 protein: CASSQDYQGEYEQYF

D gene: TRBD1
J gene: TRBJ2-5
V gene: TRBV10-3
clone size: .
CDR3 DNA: TGTGCCATCAGCCTTAACAGGGGTGGACAAGAGACCCAGTACTTC
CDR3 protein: CAISLNRGGQETQYF

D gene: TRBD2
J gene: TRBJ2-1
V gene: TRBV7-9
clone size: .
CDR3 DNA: TGTGCCAGCAGCTCCATAGCGGGAGCCTACAATGAGCAGTTCTTC
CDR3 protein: CASSSIAGAYNEQFF

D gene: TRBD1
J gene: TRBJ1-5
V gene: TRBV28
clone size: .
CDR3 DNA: TGTGCCAGCAGCTCCTGGACAGGGGGCGATCAGCCCCAGCATTTT
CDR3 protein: CASSSWTGGDQPQHF

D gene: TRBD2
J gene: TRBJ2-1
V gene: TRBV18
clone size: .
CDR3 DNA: TGTGCCAGCTCAGCCCGAAATCCGGGACTAGCGGGAGTTGAGCAGTTCTTC
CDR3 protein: CASSARNPGLAGVEQFF